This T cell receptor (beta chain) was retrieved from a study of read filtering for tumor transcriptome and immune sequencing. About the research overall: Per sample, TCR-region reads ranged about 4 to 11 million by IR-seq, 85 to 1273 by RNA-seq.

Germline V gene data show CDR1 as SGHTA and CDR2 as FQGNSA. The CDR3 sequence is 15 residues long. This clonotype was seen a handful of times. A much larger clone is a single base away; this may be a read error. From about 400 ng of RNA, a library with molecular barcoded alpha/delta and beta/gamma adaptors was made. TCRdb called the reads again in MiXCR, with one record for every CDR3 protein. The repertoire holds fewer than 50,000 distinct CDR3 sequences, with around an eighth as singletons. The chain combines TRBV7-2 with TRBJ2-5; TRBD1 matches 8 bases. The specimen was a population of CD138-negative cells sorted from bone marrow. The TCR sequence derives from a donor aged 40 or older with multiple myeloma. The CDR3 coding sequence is TGTGCCAGCAGCTTAGAGGACAGGGTTTGGGAGACCCAGCACTTC. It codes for CASSLEDRVWETQHF.